This T cell receptor beta chain was documented in a study of blood T cell repertoires in COVID-19. At the level of the study: Nucleic acid was either cDNA or gDNA, and it came from T cells, B-cell-depleted T cells, or PBMCs.

Participants spanned ages roughly 18 to 90 years and resided in about two dozen US areas. Original processing notes: How many nucleated cells were present was estimated from reference gene primer amplification. TCRdb's table, derived via immunoSEQ multiplex PCR, lists solely in-frame clones and lacks some. The V and J calls and clone size come from that table; D and trimming were worked out from the DNA. The sample consists of 250,000 to 300,000 clones, under 90% of them appearing once. The clonotype originates from a man under 40 with acute COVID-19. The sequencing sample was made of PBMCs or T cells enriched from blood (not recorded which).

The CDR3 DNA reads TGTGCCAGTAGTATCCGACGAAAAGGTAGCGGGGCGTACAATGAGCAGTTCTTC. This encodes CASSIRRKGSGAYNEQFF. The chain has TRBV19 and TRBJ2-1; 8 bases map to TRBD2. This CDR3 has 18 amino acids. Unmatched junction bases numbered 14, after V lost 3 bases and J lost 4 bases. Germline V gene lookup returns CDR1 LNHDA and CDR2 SQIVND (reference sequence).